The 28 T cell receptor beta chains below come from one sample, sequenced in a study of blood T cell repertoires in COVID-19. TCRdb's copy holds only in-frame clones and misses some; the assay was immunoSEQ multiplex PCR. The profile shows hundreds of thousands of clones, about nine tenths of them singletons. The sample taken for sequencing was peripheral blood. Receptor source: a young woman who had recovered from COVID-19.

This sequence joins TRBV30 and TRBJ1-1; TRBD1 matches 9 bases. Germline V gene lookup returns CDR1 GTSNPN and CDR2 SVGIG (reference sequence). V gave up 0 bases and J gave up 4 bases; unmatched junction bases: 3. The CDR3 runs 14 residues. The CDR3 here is CAWSVGTGSTEAFF. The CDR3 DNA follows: TGTGCCTGGAGTGTTGGGACAGGGAGCACTGAAGCTTTCTTT.

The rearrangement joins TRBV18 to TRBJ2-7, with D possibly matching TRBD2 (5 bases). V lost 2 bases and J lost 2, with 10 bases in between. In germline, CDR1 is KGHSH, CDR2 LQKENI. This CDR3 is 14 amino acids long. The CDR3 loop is CASSPTDSAYEQYF. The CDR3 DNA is TGTGCCAGCTCACCAACGGACTCAGCCTACGAGCAGTACTTC.

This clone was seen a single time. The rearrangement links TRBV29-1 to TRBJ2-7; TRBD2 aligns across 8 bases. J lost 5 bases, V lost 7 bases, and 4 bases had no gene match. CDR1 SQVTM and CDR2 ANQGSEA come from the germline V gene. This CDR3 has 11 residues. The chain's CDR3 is CSGRGGDEQYF. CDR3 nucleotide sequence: TGCAGCGGCCGGGGGGGGGACGAGCAGTACTTC.

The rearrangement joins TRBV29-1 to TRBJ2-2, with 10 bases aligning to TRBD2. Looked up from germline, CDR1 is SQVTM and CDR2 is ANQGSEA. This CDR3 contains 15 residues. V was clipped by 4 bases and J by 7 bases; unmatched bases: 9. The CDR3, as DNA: TGCAGCGTTGCCGCCGGACTAGCGGATTTCGGGGAGCTGTTTTTT. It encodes CSVAAGLADFGELFF.

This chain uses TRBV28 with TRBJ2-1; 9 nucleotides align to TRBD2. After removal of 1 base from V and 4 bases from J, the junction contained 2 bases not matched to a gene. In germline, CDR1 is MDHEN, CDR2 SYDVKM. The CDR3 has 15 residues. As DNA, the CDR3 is TGTGCCAGCAGTTTATTTGCGGGGGGGTACAATGAGCAGTTCTTC. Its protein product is CASSLFAGGYNEQFF.

The CDR3 DNA reads as TGTGCCAGCAGCCGGAGGACGAGGACCTACGAGCAGTACTTC. It is translated as CASSRRTRTYEQYF. V gene TRBV14 combines with J gene TRBJ2-7; a possible D gene is TRBD2 (5 bases). This CDR3 has 14 residues. Trimming took off 4 bases at V and 2 bases at J, with 12 bases between the two ends. The V gene's germline CDR1 is SGHDN and CDR2 FVKESK.

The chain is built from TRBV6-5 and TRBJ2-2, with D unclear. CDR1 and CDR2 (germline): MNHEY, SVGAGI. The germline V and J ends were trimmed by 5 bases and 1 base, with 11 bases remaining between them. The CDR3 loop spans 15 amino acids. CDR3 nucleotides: TGTGCCAGCAGTCGGAGTTGGGTGAACACCGGGGAGCTGTTTTTT. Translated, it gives CASSRSWVNTGELFF.

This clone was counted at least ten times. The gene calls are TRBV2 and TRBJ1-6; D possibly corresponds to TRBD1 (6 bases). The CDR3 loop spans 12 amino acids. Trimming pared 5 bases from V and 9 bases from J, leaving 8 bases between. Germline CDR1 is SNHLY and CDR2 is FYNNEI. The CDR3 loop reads CASSTGTSPLHF. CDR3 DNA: TGTGCCAGCAGTACAGGGACTTCACCCCTCCACTTT.

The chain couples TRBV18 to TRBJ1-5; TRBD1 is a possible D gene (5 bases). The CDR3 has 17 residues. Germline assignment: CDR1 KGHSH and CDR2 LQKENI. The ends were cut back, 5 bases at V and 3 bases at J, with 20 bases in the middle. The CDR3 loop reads CASSSIPMTVDNQPQHF. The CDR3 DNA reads TGTGCCAGCTCATCCATCCCTATGACAGTGGACAATCAGCCCCAGCATTTT.

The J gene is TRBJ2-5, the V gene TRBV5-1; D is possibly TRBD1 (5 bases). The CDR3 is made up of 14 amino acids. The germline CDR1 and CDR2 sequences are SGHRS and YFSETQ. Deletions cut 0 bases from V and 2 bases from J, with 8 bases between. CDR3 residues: CASSLGAGQETQYF. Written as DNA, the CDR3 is TGCGCCAGCAGCTTGGGGGCAGGGCAAGAGACCCAGTACTTC.

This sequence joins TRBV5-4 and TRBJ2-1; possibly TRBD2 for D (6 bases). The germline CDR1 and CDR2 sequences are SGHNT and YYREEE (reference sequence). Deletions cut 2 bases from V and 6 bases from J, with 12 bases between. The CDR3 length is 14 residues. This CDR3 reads CASSLVSGGNEQFF. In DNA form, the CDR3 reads TGTGCCAGCAGCTTAGTGTCCGGGGGCAATGAGCAGTTCTTC.

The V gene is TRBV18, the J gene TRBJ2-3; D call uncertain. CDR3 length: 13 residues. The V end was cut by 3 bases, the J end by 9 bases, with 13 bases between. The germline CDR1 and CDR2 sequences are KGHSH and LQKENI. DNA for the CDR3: TGTGCCAGCTCACCGCGGCGCGATGAAACGCAGTATTTT. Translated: CASSPRRDETQYF.

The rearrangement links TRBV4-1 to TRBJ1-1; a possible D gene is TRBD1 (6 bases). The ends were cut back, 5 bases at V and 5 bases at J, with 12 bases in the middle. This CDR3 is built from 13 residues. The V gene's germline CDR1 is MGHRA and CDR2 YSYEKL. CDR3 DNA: TGCGCCAGCAGCAGGGGGAGAACGACTGAAGCTTTCTTT. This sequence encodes CASSRGRTTEAFF.

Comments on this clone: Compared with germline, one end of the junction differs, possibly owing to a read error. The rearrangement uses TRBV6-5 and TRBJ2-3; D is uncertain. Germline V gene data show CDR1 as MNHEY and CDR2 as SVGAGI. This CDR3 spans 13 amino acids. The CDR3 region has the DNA TGTGCCTGCAGGCAATACATCACAGATACGCAGTATTTT. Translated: CACRQYITDTQYF.

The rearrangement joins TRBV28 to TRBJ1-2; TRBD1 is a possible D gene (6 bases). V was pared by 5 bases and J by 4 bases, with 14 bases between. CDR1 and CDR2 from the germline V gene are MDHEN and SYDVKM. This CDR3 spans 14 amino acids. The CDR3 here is CASSRPTGSYGYTF. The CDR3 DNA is TGTGCCAGCAGTAGGCCGACAGGATCCTATGGCTACACCTTC.

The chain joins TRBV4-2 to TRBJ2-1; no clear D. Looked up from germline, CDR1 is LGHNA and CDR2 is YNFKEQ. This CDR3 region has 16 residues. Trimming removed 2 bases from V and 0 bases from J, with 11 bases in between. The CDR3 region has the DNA TGTGCCAGCAGCCAACTCGCGGAGAGCTCCTACAATGAGCAGTTCTTC. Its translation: CASSQLAESSYNEQFF.

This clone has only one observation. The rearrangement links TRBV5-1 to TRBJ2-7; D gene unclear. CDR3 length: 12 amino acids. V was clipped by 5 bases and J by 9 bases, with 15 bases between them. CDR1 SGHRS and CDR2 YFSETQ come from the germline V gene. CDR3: CASRSNYYRQYF. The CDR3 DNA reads TGCGCCAGCAGGTCGAACTACTACCGGCAGTACTTC.

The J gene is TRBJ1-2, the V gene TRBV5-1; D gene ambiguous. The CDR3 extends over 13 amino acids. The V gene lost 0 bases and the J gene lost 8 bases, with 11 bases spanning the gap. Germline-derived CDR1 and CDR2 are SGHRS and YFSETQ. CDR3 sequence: CASSLGRSGGYTF. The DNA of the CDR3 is TGCGCCAGCAGCTTGGGTCGCTCGGGGGGCTACACCTTC.

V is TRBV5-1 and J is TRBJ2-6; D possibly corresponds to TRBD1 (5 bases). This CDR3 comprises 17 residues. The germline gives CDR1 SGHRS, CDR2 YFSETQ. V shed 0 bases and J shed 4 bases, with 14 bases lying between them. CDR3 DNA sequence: TGCGCCAGCAGCTTGGTACCAGGGTCGGCGGGGGCCAACGTCCTGACTTTC. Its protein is CASSLVPGSAGANVLTF.

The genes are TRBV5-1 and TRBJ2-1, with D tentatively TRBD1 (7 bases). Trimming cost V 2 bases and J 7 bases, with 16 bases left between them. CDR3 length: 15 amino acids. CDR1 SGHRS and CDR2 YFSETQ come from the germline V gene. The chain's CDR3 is CASSFGGTATNEQFF. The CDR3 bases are TGCGCCAGCAGCTTCGGCGGGACAGCAACGAATGAGCAGTTCTTC.

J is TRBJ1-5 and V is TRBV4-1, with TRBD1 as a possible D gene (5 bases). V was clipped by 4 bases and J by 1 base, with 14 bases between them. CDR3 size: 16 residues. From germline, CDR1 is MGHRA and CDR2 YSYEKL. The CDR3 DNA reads TGCGCCAGCAGCCCCACCTGGGGGGAGAGCAATCAGCCCCAGCATTTT. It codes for CASSPTWGESNQPQHF.

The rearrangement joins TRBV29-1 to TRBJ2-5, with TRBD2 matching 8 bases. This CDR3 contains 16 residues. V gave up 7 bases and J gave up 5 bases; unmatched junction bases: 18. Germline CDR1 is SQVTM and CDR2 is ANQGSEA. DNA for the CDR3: TGCAGCGCGGAAACCGGGACTAGTGGTCCCGGGGAGACCCAGTACTTC. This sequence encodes CSAETGTSGPGETQYF.

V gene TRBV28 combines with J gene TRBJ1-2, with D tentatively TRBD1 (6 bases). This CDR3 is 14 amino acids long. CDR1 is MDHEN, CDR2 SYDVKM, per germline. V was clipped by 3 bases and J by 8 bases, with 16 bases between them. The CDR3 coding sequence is TGTGCCAGCAGTTTGCAGGGGTTAGATCAGGGCTACACCTTC. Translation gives CASSLQGLDQGYTF.

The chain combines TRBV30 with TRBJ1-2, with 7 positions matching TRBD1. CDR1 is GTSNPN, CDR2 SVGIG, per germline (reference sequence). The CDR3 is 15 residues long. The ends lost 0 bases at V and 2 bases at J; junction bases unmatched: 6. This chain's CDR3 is CAWSVQFRGNYGYTF. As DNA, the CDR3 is TGTGCCTGGAGTGTACAATTCAGGGGGAACTATGGCTACACCTTC. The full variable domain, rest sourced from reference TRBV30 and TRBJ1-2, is SQTIHQWPATLVQPVGSPLSLECTVEGTSNPNLYWYRQAAGRGLQLLFYSVGIGQISSEVPQNLSASRPQDRQFILSSKKLLLSDSGFYLCAWSVQFRGNYGYTFGSGTRLTVV.

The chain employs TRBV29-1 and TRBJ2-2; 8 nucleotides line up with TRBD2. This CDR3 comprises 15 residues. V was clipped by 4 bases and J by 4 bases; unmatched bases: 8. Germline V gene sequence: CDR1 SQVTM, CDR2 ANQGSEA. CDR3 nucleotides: TGCAGCGTTGGTCTAGCGGGCTTTTCCACCGGGGAGCTGTTTTTT. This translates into CSVGLAGFSTGELFF.

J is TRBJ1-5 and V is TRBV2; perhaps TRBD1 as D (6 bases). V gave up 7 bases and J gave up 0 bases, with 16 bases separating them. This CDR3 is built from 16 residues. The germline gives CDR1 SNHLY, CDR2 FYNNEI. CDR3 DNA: TGTGCCAGCATTTCCAGGGGTCGATCTAGCAATCAGCCCCAGCATTTT. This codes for CASISRGRSSNQPQHF.

CDR3 loop: CASSPGSSGNTIYF. DNA of the CDR3: TGCGCCAGCAGCCCGGGGAGCTCTGGAAACACCATATATTTT. This chain connects TRBV5-1 to TRBJ1-3; D gene uncertain. The CDR3 extends over 14 amino acids. In germline, CDR1 is SGHRS, CDR2 YFSETQ. The V and J ends lost 4 bases and 0 bases respectively, with 8 bases between them.

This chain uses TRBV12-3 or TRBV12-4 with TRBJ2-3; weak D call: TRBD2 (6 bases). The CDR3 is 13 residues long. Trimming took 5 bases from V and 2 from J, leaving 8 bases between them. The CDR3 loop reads CASSGGSTDTQYF. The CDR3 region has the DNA TGTGCCAGCAGTGGGGGGTCCACAGATACGCAGTATTTT.